Listed below are T cell receptor beta chains from one sample, sequenced in a study of preoperative IRX-2 immunotherapy in early breast cancer. The protocol was immunoSEQ multiplex PCR, while the TCRdb copy is restricted to in-frame clones and leaves out a portion. The sample consists of a few thousand clones, about 81% of them appearing once. The source was tumor tissue, collected before IRX-2 immunotherapy. The origin of the receptors is a human donor with breast cancer. The CDR3 runs from the conserved cysteine through the conserved F or W. D genes are given only for firm matches. Where a row states a size, it is once, few, many or the class of an expanded clone; other rows omit it.

j_call v_call d_call clone_size cdr3_nt cdr3_aa
TRBJ2-3 TRBV12-2 NA NA TGTGCCAGTTCCCGAGGGGTCTACACAGATACGCAGTATTTT CASSRGVYTDTQYF
TRBJ1-3 TRBV18 TRBD1 few TGTGCCAGCTCTCGGACAGGGGCGCCTGAGCCTGGAAACACCATATATTTT CASSRTGAPEPGNTIYF
TRBJ2-3 TRBV11-3 NA NA TGTGCCAGCAGCCGAAGTCTATCAGAGGCAGATACGCAGTATTTT CASSRSLSEADTQYF
TRBJ1-2 TRBV18 TRBD1 NA TGTGCCAGCTCACCAACTGGACAGGGATATGGCTACACCTTC CASSPTGQGYGYTF
TRBJ2-2 TRBV11-3 TRBD2 NA TGTGCCAGCAGCTTAGGAGGGACTAGCGGGAGTACCGGGGAGCTGTTTTTT CASSLGGTSGSTGELFF
TRBJ2-7 TRBV30 NA NA TGTGCCTGGAGTTATGGCGGCCCCTACGAGCAGTACTTC CAWSYGGPYEQYF
TRBJ1-5 TRBV6-8 NA once TGTGCCAGCACTCAGCCTTATAGCAATCAGCCCCAGCATTTT CASTQPYSNQPQHF
TRBJ2-7 TRBV6-8 TRBD1 NA TGTGCCAGCAGTAGGGACAGCAACTACGAGCAGTACTTC CASSRDSNYEQYF
TRBJ1-5 TRBV19 TRBD1 NA TGTGCCAGTAGTACTGGGACAGGGTCGGATCTCGGTCAGCCCCAGCATTTT CASSTGTGSDLGQPQHF
TRBJ2-3 TRBV19 NA NA TGTGCCAGTAAAGCCACAGATACGCAGTATTTT CASKATDTQYF
TRBJ1-1 TRBV29-1 NA few TGCAGCGCCCTGGGGTCGGGGGCTACTGAAGCTTTCTTT CSALGSGATEAFF
TRBJ2-7 TRBV18 TRBD2 NA TGTGCCAGCTCACGGGGTAGCGGGGCCTCCTACGAGCAGTACTTC CASSRGSGASYEQYF
TRBJ1-3 TRBV6-8 NA NA TGTGCCAGCTTGGTGATGGGCCGGGGAAACACCATATATTTT CASLVMGRGNTIYF
TRBJ1-1 TRBV19 NA once TGTGCCAGTAGTGCCCGGCGGGGGGGGTCAAGGGAAGCTTTCTTT CASSARRGGSREAFF
TRBJ2-3 TRBV11-3 TRBD2 NA TGTGCCAGCAGCTTAGGCGTGGGACTAGCGGGACCGCCAGACACAGATACGCAGTATTTT CASSLGVGLAGPPDTDTQYF
TRBJ1-5 TRBV18 NA NA TGTGCCAGCTCACCAGATTCAGGGGATCAGCCCCAGCATTTT CASSPDSGDQPQHF
TRBJ2-7 TRBV6-7 NA NA TGTGCCAGCAGTTTAACCGGACAGAAGAACTTC CASSLTGQKNF
TRBJ1-3 TRBV19 NA NA TGTGCCAGTAGTATCAGACGGCCGATCTCTGGAAACACCATATATTTT CASSIRRPISGNTIYF
TRBJ2-7 TRBV6-8 TRBD2 few TGTGCCAGCAGCCGGGGAGCTAGCGGCTACGAGCAGTACTTC CASSRGASGYEQYF
TRBJ2-1 TRBV15 NA NA TGTGCCACCCAAGGGACGACGCATGCTGCCTACAATGAGCAGTTCTTC CATQGTTHAAYNEQFF